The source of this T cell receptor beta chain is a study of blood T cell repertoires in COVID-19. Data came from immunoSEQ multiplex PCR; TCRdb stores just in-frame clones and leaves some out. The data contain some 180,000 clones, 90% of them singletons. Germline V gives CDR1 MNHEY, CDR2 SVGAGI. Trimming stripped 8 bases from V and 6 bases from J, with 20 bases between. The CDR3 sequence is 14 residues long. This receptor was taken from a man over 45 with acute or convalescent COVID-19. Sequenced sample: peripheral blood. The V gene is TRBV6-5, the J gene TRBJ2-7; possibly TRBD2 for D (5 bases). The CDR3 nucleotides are TGTGCCAGCGGATCGGAGGCCCTACCTGCCGAGCAGTACTTC. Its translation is CASGSEALPAEQYF.